Below, 19 T cell receptor beta chains from the same sample are listed, as sequenced in a study of control samples from healthy donors and cancer patients. The table came from immunoSEQ multiplex PCR; TCRdb's copy has only in-frame clones and leaves some out. The sample lists around 93,000 clones, roughly 92% occurring once. The specimen sequenced was blood. The source of these receptors is a human donor in good health. The donor label of this sample is uncertain.

This chain connects TRBV12-3 or TRBV12-4 to TRBJ2-3, with no clear D. V was shortened by 4 bases and J by 2 bases, with 7 bases between the two germline ends. The length of the CDR3 is 13 residues. CDR3 loop: CASSWKVTDTQYF. The CDR3 region has the DNA TGTGCCAGCAGTTGGAAGGTCACAGATACGCAGTATTTT.

This chain links TRBV11-3 with TRBJ2-2; D not certain. V lost 5 bases and J lost 0, with 13 bases in between. This CDR3 has 16 residues. Germline loops: CDR1 SGHNT, CDR2 YENEEA. CDR3 sequence: CASSHGPGSNTGELFF. CDR3 coding DNA: TGTGCCAGCAGCCATGGACCTGGATCGAACACCGGGGAGCTGTTTTTT.

The V gene is TRBV10-3, the J gene TRBJ2-7; 9 bases fit TRBD1. V lost 8 bases to trimming and J lost 2 bases; unmatched junction nucleotides: 7. Germline lookup yields CDR1 ENHRY and CDR2 SYGVKD. This CDR3 spans 14 amino acids. The CDR3 region is CAIAPGQGTYEQYF. The CDR3 bases are TGTGCCATCGCTCCGGGACAGGGAACCTACGAGCAGTACTTC.

The chain has TRBV11-2 and TRBJ1-1, with D possibly being TRBD1 (6 bases). CDR3 size: 15 residues. V lost 4 bases and J 3 bases, leaving 15 bases between the germline ends. Germline V CDR1 and CDR2: SGHAT, FQNNGV. The DNA for the CDR3 is TGTGCCAGCAGCTGGGGGGGGGCACGACACACTGAAGCTTTCTTT. Its protein is CASSWGGARHTEAFF.

The chain links TRBV18 to TRBJ1-3; D unclear. The germline V gene encodes CDR1 KGHSH and CDR2 LQKENI. This CDR3 contains 14 residues. V gave up 6 bases and J gave up 0 bases, with 9 bases separating them. CDR3 sequence (DNA): TGTGCCAGCTCGCCGGACGGCTCTGGAAACACCATATATTTT. As protein: CASSPDGSGNTIYF.

This clone was observed a single time. The chain has TRBV2 and TRBJ2-7; D unclear. The germline V gene has CDR1 SNHLY and CDR2 FYNNEI. Trimming took 8 bases from V and 2 from J, leaving 13 bases between them. The CDR3 has 13 amino acids. In DNA, the CDR3 is TGTGCCAGCGCCCGAGGCAGGACCTACGAGCAGTACGTC. It translates to CASARGRTYEQYV.

The chain has TRBV5-6 and TRBJ2-1; D could derive from TRBD1 or TRBD2 (6 bases each). Germline V gene data show CDR1 as SGHDT and CDR2 as YYEEEE. Trimming took off 0 bases at V and 8 bases at J, with 18 bases between the two ends. The CDR3 has 16 amino acids. In DNA form, the CDR3 reads TGTGCCAGCAGCTTGGAGAGGGGCCCGGAGGGGGATGAGCAGTTCTTC. It is translated as CASSLERGPEGDEQFF.

The rearrangement joins TRBV7-8 to TRBJ2-7, with TRBD1 matching over 9 bases. Trimming took 5 bases from V and 4 from J; bases not matched to a gene: 12. Germline CDR1 SGHVS, CDR2 FQNEAQ. The CDR3 contains 16 residues. CDR3 sequence: CASSATGGGSTYEQYV. CDR3 sequence (DNA): TGTGCCAGCAGCGCTACAGGGGGCGGATCTACTTACGAGCAGTACGTC.

V and J are TRBV6-7 and TRBJ2-3; 16 bases fit TRBD2. TRBV6-7 has ORF status, its function being uncertain. CDR3 size: 16 residues. Trimming removed 4 bases from V and 6 bases from J; junction bases left unmatched: 4. The CDR3 DNA sequence: TGTGCCAGCAGTTGGGGACTAGCGGGGGGGCTTGATACGCAGTATTTT. Translated: CASSWGLAGGLDTQYF.

The CDR3, as DNA: TGTGCCAGCAGCTTTACAGGGATTAATGAAAAACTGTTTTTT. Translated: CASSFTGINEKLFF. V and J are TRBV7-6 and TRBJ1-4, with D perhaps matching TRBD1 (6 bases). V was trimmed by 3 bases and J by 4 bases, leaving 9 bases between them. Germline values: CDR1 SGHVS, CDR2 FNYEAQ. This CDR3 comprises 14 residues.

The chain carries TRBV19 and TRBJ1-2; 8 positions agree with TRBD1. From germline, CDR1 is LNHDA and CDR2 SQIVND (reference sequence). CDR3 length: 15 amino acids. After removal of 5 bases from V and 5 bases from J, the junction contained 10 bases not matched to a gene. The CDR3, as DNA: TGTGCCAGTAGTCCCGGACAGGGAGGAACTTATGGCTACACCTTC. Translating gives CASSPGQGGTYGYTF.

The table lists this clone with a count of one. V is TRBV7-2 and J is TRBJ1-6; 8 bases align to TRBD1. The CDR3 sequence is 15 residues long. Germline V CDR1 and CDR2: SGHTA, FQGNSA. The ends lost 5 bases at V and 7 bases at J; junction bases unmatched: 7. The CDR3 is CASSGWTGRNSPLHF. The DNA of the CDR3 is TGTGCCAGCAGCGGATGGACAGGGCGGAATTCACCCCTCCACTTT. The full variable domain, rest sourced from reference TRBV7-2 and TRBJ1-6, is GAGVSQSPSNKVTEKGKDVELRCDPISGHTALYWYRQSLGQGLEFLIYFQGNSAPDKSGLPSDRFSAERTGGSVSTLTIQRTQQEDSAVYLCASSGWTGRNSPLHFGNGTRLTVT.

This clone has only one observation. V gene TRBV3-1 (or the pseudogene TRBV3-2) combines with J gene TRBJ2-4; no clear D. The CDR3 extends over 15 amino acids. Trimming took off 3 bases at V and 6 bases at J, with 15 bases between the two ends. CDR1 is LGHDT and CDR2 is YNNKEL in the germline V gene (reference sequence). CDR3 protein: CASSHDDSFGNIQYF. In nucleotides, the CDR3 is TGTGCCAGCAGCCACGACGATAGCTTCGGAAACATTCAGTACTTC.

Details on this clone: The germline gene is not matched at one end of the junction; a read error may be the cause. This chain uses TRBV6-5 with TRBJ1-3; perhaps TRBD1 as D (6 bases). This CDR3 is 12 amino acids long. Per the germline V gene, CDR1 is MNHEY and CDR2 is SVGAGI. CDR3 sequence reads: CASSPGGDTTYF. For the CDR3, the DNA is TGTGCCAGCAGTCCGGGGGGGGACACCACATATTTT.

Only a few counts were recorded for this clone. The V call is TRBV4-2, the J call TRBJ1-6; D is perhaps TRBD1 (5 bases). This CDR3 has 16 residues. Germline V gene data show CDR1 as LGHNA and CDR2 as YNFKEQ. V was clipped by 7 bases and J by 10 bases, with 23 bases between them. In DNA form, the CDR3 reads TGTGCCAGCAAACCGCGGGGGGAAGGTTTTGAATCACCCCTCCACTTT. This encodes CASKPRGEGFESPLHF.

V is TRBV5-1 and J is TRBJ1-4; D call uncertain. Germline V lookup: CDR1 SGHRS, CDR2 YFSETQ. The CDR3 extends over 14 amino acids. V was clipped by 0 bases and J by 0 bases, with 3 bases between them. This chain's CDR3 is CASSLEATNEKLFF. The CDR3 DNA reads as TGCGCCAGCAGCTTGGAAGCAACTAATGAAAAACTGTTTTTT.

The genes are TRBV4-1 and TRBJ1-1; weak D call: TRBD1 (5 bases). Germline V gives CDR1 MGHRA, CDR2 YSYEKL. The CDR3 has 15 residues. The germline V and J ends were trimmed by 3 bases and 4 bases, with 15 bases remaining between them. The CDR3, as DNA: TGCGCCAGCAGCCAGGACGACAGAGGGGCCACTGAAGCTTTCTTT. Its translation is CASSQDDRGATEAFF.

V gene TRBV4-1 combines with J gene TRBJ2-1; 8 bases map to TRBD2. CDR3 size: 14 residues. The V gene end was trimmed by 5 bases and the J gene end by 7 bases; junction bases not matched to a gene: 7. Per germline, CDR1 MGHRA and CDR2 YSYEKL. In nucleotides, the CDR3 is TGCGCCAGCAGCTGGCGGGGGGTGGGGAATGAGCAGTTCTTC. Protein: CASSWRGVGNEQFF.

CDR3 amino acids: CATSDPDRGAYGYTF. The CDR3 DNA is TGTGCCACCAGTGACCCCGACAGGGGGGCCTATGGCTACACCTTC. The chain is built from TRBV24-1 and TRBJ1-2; 9 bases are shared with TRBD1. Germline V gives CDR1 KGHDR, CDR2 SFDVKD. This CDR3 is built from 15 residues. Trimming cost V 4 bases and J 4 bases; bases outside gene matches: 6.